The T cell receptor (beta chain) described here comes from a study of cytomegalovirus exposure and HLA in healthy donors. Turning to the study itself: HLA-typed donors were the source of approximately 85 million unique TCRs held in an early data release. Whole-study results and caveats: A later analysis showed that HLA-associated TCR beta chains had undergone more clonal expansion than equally common others.

A few counts support this clone. What it recognizes is unknown. The PCR had 60 Vbeta and 13 Jbeta primers. Study processing details: Later, an analysis found about 83 million unique TCR beta chains, and 10 million to 11 million of these were shared. Assay used: immunoSEQ multiplex PCR; TCRdb lists only in-frame clones, some missing. The DNA was the basis for D and trimming; V, J and clone size are from that table. The sample contains around 150,000 clones, roughly 75% of which appear only once. Trimming removed 5 bases from V and 7 bases from J, with 12 bases in between. The CDR3 runs to 12 residues. The germline gives CDR1 ENHRY, CDR2 SYGVKD.

This chain connects TRBV10-3 to TRBJ2-7; a possible D gene is TRBD1 (7 bases). This clonotype originated in a young man in good health and CMV-seropositive. Specimen: PBMCs. CDR3 DNA sequence: TGTGCCATCAGTCCAGGGGGGACGGAGCAGTACTTC. This translates into CAISPGGTEQYF.